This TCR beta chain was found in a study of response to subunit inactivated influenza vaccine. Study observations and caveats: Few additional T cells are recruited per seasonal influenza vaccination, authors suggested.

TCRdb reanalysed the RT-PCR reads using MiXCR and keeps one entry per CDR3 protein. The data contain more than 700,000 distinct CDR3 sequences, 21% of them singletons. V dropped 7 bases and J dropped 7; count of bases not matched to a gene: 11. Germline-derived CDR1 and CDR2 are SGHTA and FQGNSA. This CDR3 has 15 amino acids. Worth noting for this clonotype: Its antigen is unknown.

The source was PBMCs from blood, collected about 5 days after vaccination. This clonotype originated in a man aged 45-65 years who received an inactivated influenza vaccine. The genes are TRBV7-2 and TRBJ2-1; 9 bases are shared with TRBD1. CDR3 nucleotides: TGTGCCAGCACGTCGAGGACAGGGGCAAGAAATGAGCAGTTCTTC. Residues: CASTSRTGARNEQFF.